The 9 T cell receptor beta chains given below trace back to one sample, sequenced in a study of control samples from healthy donors and cancer patients. Sequencing used immunoSEQ multiplex PCR; TCRdb keeps in-frame clones, though not all of them. Among approximately 190,000 clones listed, about 91% were seen once. Sequenced sample: blood. These receptors all stem from a man between 25 and 39 years old in good health.

The chain combines TRBV6-6 with TRBJ1-5; 7 positions agree with TRBD1. Germline V gives CDR1 MNHNY, CDR2 SVGAGI (reference sequence). The CDR3 spans 13 residues. Unmatched junction bases numbered 5, after V lost 7 bases and J lost 5 bases. CDR3 sequence: CASIGQAYQPQHF. The DNA of the CDR3 is TGTGCCAGCATTGGACAGGCCTATCAGCCCCAGCATTTT.

This chain joins TRBV7-2 and TRBJ1-1; a possible D gene is TRBD1 (6 bases). From germline, CDR1 is SGHTA and CDR2 FQGNSA. The CDR3 runs to 18 residues. The V and J ends lost 2 bases and 2 bases respectively, with 21 bases between them. The CDR3 sequence is CASSLLGAAVRGNTEAFF. The CDR3 nucleotides read TGTGCCAGCAGCTTACTGGGGGCCGCAGTGAGGGGAAACACTGAAGCTTTCTTT.

The genes are TRBV5-6 and TRBJ1-2; D gene uncertain. The V end was cut by 6 bases, the J end by 6 bases, with 9 bases between. This CDR3 has 11 amino acids. The germline V gene encodes CDR1 SGHDT and CDR2 YYEEEE. The DNA for the CDR3 is TGTGCCAGCACTCAGAACCATGGCTACACCTTC. Its translation: CASTQNHGYTF.

V is TRBV29-1 and J is TRBJ1-1; unclear D gene. Per germline, CDR1 SQVTM and CDR2 ANQGSEA. The CDR3 spans 12 residues. Trimming pared 7 bases from V and 0 bases from J, leaving 9 bases between. The DNA of the CDR3 is TGCAGCGCTAACGTCATGAACACTGAAGCTTTCTTT. Its protein is CSANVMNTEAFF. Full variable domain (rest looked up from reference TRBV29-1 and TRBJ1-1): SAVISQKPSRDICQRGTSLTIQCQVDSQVTMMFWYRQQPGQSLTLIATANQGSEATYESGFVIDKFPISRPNLTFSTLTVSNMSPEDSSIYLCSANVMNTEAFFGQGTRLTVV.

CDR3 nucleotides: TGTGCCATCAGTGAGTCGGGTCAGGGATTTAACTATGGCTACACCTTC. As protein: CAISESGQGFNYGYTF. The chain is built from TRBV10-3 and TRBJ1-2; TRBD1 is a possible D gene (5 bases). This CDR3 region has 16 residues. Germline CDR1 reads ENHRY; CDR2 reads SYGVKD. The germline V and J ends were trimmed by 0 bases and 1 base, with 12 bases remaining between them.

The chain couples TRBV10-3 to TRBJ2-7, with 10 bases fitting TRBD1. J gave up 0 bases and V 2 bases, and 1 base lay outside the gene matches. CDR1 is ENHRY, CDR2 SYGVKD, per germline. The CDR3 consists of 15 residues. The CDR3 loop is CAISERDRGSYEQYF. In DNA, the CDR3 is TGTGCCATCAGTGAGAGGGACAGGGGCTCCTACGAGCAGTACTTC.

CDR3 bases: TGCGCCAGCAGCTTCGCCCTAGCGGGCCACTACGAGCAGTACTTC. Amino acids: CASSFALAGHYEQYF. The chain uses TRBV5-1 and TRBJ2-7; 8 bases match TRBD2. There are 15 residues in the CDR3. V dropped 2 bases and J dropped 3; count of bases not matched to a gene: 7. CDR1 and CDR2 from the germline V gene are SGHRS and YFSETQ.

The chain carries TRBV7-9 and TRBJ2-2; D call uncertain. The ends were cut back, 3 bases at V and 0 bases at J, with 8 bases in the middle. The CDR3 covers 15 residues. Per the germline V gene, CDR1 is SEHNR and CDR2 is FQNEAQ (reference sequence). The CDR3 region has the DNA TGTGCCAGCAGCTTTCCGTTCGCGAACACCGGGGAGCTGTTTTTT. Its translation is CASSFPFANTGELFF.

The chain has TRBV3-1 (or the pseudogene TRBV3-2) and TRBJ1-1; D might be TRBD1 (6 bases). Germline assignment: CDR1 LGHDT and CDR2 YNNKEL (reference sequence). The CDR3 has 14 residues. Trimming left V 3 bases short and J 1 base short, with 9 bases between. Here the CDR3 reads CASSHRTANTEAFF. Written as DNA, the CDR3 is TGTGCCAGCAGCCACAGGACAGCGAACACTGAAGCTTTCTTT.